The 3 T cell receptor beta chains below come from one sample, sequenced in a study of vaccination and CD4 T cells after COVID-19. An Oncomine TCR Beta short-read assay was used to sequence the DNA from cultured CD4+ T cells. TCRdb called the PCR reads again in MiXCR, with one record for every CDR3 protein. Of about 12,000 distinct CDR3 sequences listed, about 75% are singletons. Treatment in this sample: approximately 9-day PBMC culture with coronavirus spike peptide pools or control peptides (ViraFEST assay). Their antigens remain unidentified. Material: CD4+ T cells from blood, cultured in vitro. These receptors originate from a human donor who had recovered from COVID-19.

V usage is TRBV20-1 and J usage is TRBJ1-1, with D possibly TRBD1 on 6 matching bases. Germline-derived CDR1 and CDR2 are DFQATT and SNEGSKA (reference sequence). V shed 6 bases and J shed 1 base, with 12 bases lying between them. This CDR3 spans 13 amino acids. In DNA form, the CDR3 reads TGCAGTGCCCCCGGGACAAGGAACACTGAAGCTTTCTTT. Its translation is CSAPGTRNTEAFF.

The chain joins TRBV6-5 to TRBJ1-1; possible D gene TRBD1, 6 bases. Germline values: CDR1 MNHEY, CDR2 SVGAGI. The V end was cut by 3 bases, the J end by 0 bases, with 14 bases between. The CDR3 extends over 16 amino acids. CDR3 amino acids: CASSYRPGQLNTEAFF. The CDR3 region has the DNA TGTGCCAGCAGTTATAGGCCGGGACAACTGAACACTGAAGCTTTCTTT.

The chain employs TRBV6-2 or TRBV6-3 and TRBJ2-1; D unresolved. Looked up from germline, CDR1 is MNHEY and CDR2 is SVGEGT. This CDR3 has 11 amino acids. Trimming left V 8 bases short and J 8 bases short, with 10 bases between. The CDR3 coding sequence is TGTGCCAGCCTAAGTATCTATGAGCAGTTCTTC. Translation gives CASLSIYEQFF.